This section outlines one TCR beta chain sequence together with its context. These data belong to a study of blood T cell repertoires in COVID-19. The overall study: Acute and convalescent COVID-19 specimens originated in the United States, Italy and Spain. Sources were T cells, B-cell-depleted T cells, or PBMCs; the material itself was cDNA or gDNA.

The Seattle patients, enrolled during active infection, were followed longitudinally. In the authors' workflow: Amplification of reference gene primers provided the estimated nucleated cell counts. Method: immunoSEQ multiplex PCR; TCRdb's copy keeps in-frame clones and lacks some. Clone size and V and J calls were adopted from that table, with D and trimming inferred from the DNA. The data show over 55,000 clones, roughly 87% seen once. The CDR3 totals 13 residues. The V gene's germline CDR1 is MNHNS and CDR2 SASEGT. Trimming cost V 1 base and J 9 bases, with 7 bases left between them. The rearrangement uses TRBV6-1 and TRBJ1-6; no clear D. The sample taken for sequencing was peripheral blood. The receptor was derived from a woman older than 75 with COVID-19, enrolled during active disease. CDR3 DNA sequence: TGTGCCAGCAGTGAAGTGGGGAGTTCACCCCTCCACTTT. It is translated as CASSEVGSSPLHF.